The 2 T cell receptor beta chains listed next were all sequenced from one sample in a study of blood T cell repertoires in COVID-19. Generated by immunoSEQ multiplex PCR, the TCRdb table keeps only in-frame clones and is missing some. The table lists 250,000 to 300,000 clones, roughly 85% of them singletons. Sample: peripheral blood. The receptor set was obtained from a man aged 60-69 years who had recovered from COVID-19.

This chain connects TRBV29-1 to TRBJ1-2; D ambiguous. In germline, CDR1 is SQVTM, CDR2 ANQGSEA. The ends were cut back, 3 bases at V and 8 bases at J, with 10 bases in the middle. The CDR3 loop spans 11 amino acids. CDR3: CSVERGFGYTF. The CDR3 region has the DNA TGCAGCGTTGAGCGAGGGTTCGGCTACACCTTC.

The chain carries TRBV14 and TRBJ1-2; 9 positions match TRBD1. CDR3 length: 14 amino acids. V lost 3 bases and J lost 11; bases outside the gene matches: 10. Germline V lookup: CDR1 SGHDN, CDR2 FVKESK. The CDR3 DNA is TGTGCCAGCAGCCACCAGACAGGGGGGGCTCCATACACCTTC. Residues: CASSHQTGGAPYTF.